This is a list of T cell receptor beta chains from one sample in a study of blood T cell repertoires in COVID-19. Here immunoSEQ multiplex PCR was the method, and the copy in TCRdb shows in-frame clones only, minus some. The profile covers approximately 230,000 clones, with about 90% appearing a single time and roughly 15% taken by the ten largest. Specimen: PBMCs or T cells enriched from blood (not recorded which). The receptor source for this set is a woman in her forties or fifties with acute COVID-19. Both conserved end residues are part of each CDR3. D genes are given only for firm matches. Not every row has a clone size; where given, it reads once, few, many or a size class.

CDR3 protein: CASSLVGLPGGDNEQFF; CDR3 DNA: TGCGCCAGCAGCTTGGTCGGACTTCCCGGAGGGGACAATGAGCAGTTCTTC; D gene: -; clone size: -; J gene: TRBJ2-1; V gene: TRBV5-1
CDR3 protein: CASSGLPQGTNTGELFF; CDR3 DNA: TGCGCCAGCAGCGGACTGCCACAGGGGACGAACACCGGGGAGCTGTTTTTT; D gene: TRBD1; clone size: -; J gene: TRBJ2-2; V gene: TRBV5-1
CDR3 protein: CASSLVDPGYEQYF; CDR3 DNA: TGTGCCAGCAGCTTAGTAGATCCTGGCTACGAGCAGTACTTC; D gene: -; clone size: -; J gene: TRBJ2-7; V gene: TRBV7-9
CDR3 protein: CASSPDRQSNSGNTIYF; CDR3 DNA: TGTGCCAGCAGTCCCGACAGGCAGAGTAACTCTGGAAACACCATATATTTT; D gene: -; clone size: -; J gene: TRBJ1-3; V gene: TRBV2
CDR3 protein: CASSLDGGNRNSPLHF; CDR3 DNA: TGCGCCAGCAGCTTGGATGGAGGGAATCGGAATTCACCCCTCCACTTT; D gene: -; clone size: -; J gene: TRBJ1-6; V gene: TRBV5-1
CDR3 protein: CATRLGTYNEQFF; CDR3 DNA: TGTGCCACCCGACTAGGCACCTACAATGAGCAGTTCTTC; D gene: -; clone size: -; J gene: TRBJ2-1; V gene: TRBV25-1
CDR3 protein: CSVVGTPYEQYF; CDR3 DNA: TGCAGCGTAGTCGGGACTCCCTACGAGCAGTACTTC; D gene: -; clone size: -; J gene: TRBJ2-7; V gene: TRBV29-1
CDR3 protein: CASSLPTSSNEQFF; CDR3 DNA: TGCGCCAGCAGCTTACCGACTAGCAGCAATGAGCAGTTCTTC; D gene: TRBD2; clone size: -; J gene: TRBJ2-1; V gene: TRBV5-1
CDR3 protein: CASSSVGLGTGGLFF; CDR3 DNA: TGTGCCAGCAGCTCCGTGGGACTTGGGACGGGAGGGCTGTTTTTT; D gene: TRBD2; clone size: -; J gene: TRBJ2-2; V gene: TRBV5-4
CDR3 protein: CSVAKGLAGGPTYEQYF; CDR3 DNA: TGCAGCGTCGCCAAGGGACTAGCGGGAGGGCCGACCTACGAGCAGTACTTC; D gene: TRBD2; clone size: -; J gene: TRBJ2-7; V gene: TRBV29-1
CDR3 protein: CASALQGNTEAFF; CDR3 DNA: TGTGCCAGCGCTTTACAGGGGAACACTGAAGCTTTCTTT; D gene: -; clone size: once; J gene: TRBJ1-1; V gene: TRBV12-3/TRBV12-4
CDR3 protein: CAWSTGGLYGYTF; CDR3 DNA: TGTGCCTGGAGTACGGGGGGGCTCTATGGCTACACCTTC; D gene: -; clone size: -; J gene: TRBJ1-2; V gene: TRBV30
CDR3 protein: CASSLISGGGGNYGYTF; CDR3 DNA: TGTGCCAGCAGCTTAATTAGTGGGGGCGGGGGTAACTATGGCTACACCTTC; D gene: -; clone size: -; J gene: TRBJ1-2; V gene: TRBV7-2
CDR3 protein: CASRRNGGESYGYTF; CDR3 DNA: TGTGCCAGCAGAAGGAACGGGGGGGAAAGCTATGGCTACACCTTC; D gene: -; clone size: once; J gene: TRBJ1-2; V gene: TRBV27
CDR3 protein: CASSRYRGDETQYF; CDR3 DNA: TGTGCCAGCAGCCGCTACAGGGGGGACGAGACCCAGTACTTC; D gene: TRBD1; clone size: -; J gene: TRBJ2-5; V gene: TRBV3-1/TRBV3-2
CDR3 protein: CASSVRDRGRDEKLFF; CDR3 DNA: TGCGCCAGCAGCGTCCGGGACAGGGGGCGTGATGAAAAACTGTTTTTT; D gene: TRBD1; clone size: -; J gene: TRBJ1-4; V gene: TRBV5-1
CDR3 protein: CASSRNGQGLSGYTF; CDR3 DNA: TGCGCCAGCAGCCGCAACGGACAGGGGCTTAGTGGCTACACCTTC; D gene: TRBD1; clone size: many; J gene: TRBJ1-2; V gene: TRBV4-3
CDR3 protein: CASSLAGQYGISPLHF; CDR3 DNA: TGTGCCAGCAGCTTAGCGGGACAGTATGGGATTTCACCCCTCCACTTT; D gene: TRBD1; clone size: -; J gene: TRBJ1-6; V gene: TRBV7-2
CDR3 protein: CASRSPYTEAFF; CDR3 DNA: TGTGCCAGCAGGTCCCCGTACACTGAAGCTTTCTTT; D gene: -; clone size: -; J gene: TRBJ1-1; V gene: TRBV25-1
CDR3 protein: CASSPLAAGSNQPQHF; CDR3 DNA: TGTGCCAGCAGCCCCCTCGCCGCAGGGAGCAATCAGCCCCAGCATTTT; D gene: -; clone size: -; J gene: TRBJ1-5; V gene: TRBV27
CDR3 protein: CASSFGSSSYNEQFF; CDR3 DNA: TGTGCCAGCAGTTTCGGTTCTAGCTCCTACAATGAGCAGTTCTTC; D gene: -; clone size: -; J gene: TRBJ2-1; V gene: TRBV27
CDR3 protein: CASSLKLRPLITYEQYF; CDR3 DNA: TGTGCCAGCAGTTTAAAACTCAGGCCGTTAATTACCTACGAGCAGTACTTC; D gene: -; clone size: -; J gene: TRBJ2-7; V gene: TRBV28
CDR3 protein: CASSLVAAAVGNTIYF; CDR3 DNA: TGTGCCAGCAGCTTAGTCGCGGCAGCGGTTGGAAACACCATATATTTT; D gene: -; clone size: -; J gene: TRBJ1-3; V gene: TRBV7-6
CDR3 protein: CASNQAPGGPQFF; CDR3 DNA: TGTGCCAGCAATCAGGCCCCCGGAGGGCCCCAGTTCTTC; D gene: -; clone size: -; J gene: TRBJ2-1; V gene: TRBV6-6
CDR3 protein: CAYRVETQYF; CDR3 DNA: TGTGCCTACAGGGTAGAGACCCAGTACTTC; D gene: -; clone size: once; J gene: TRBJ2-5; V gene: TRBV30
CDR3 protein: CASSSRVSNQPQHF; CDR3 DNA: TGTGCCAGCAGTTCCAGGGTATCCAATCAGCCCCAGCATTTT; D gene: -; clone size: -; J gene: TRBJ1-5; V gene: TRBV27
CDR3 protein: CASNEPGQGREAFF; CDR3 DNA: TGTGCCAGCAACGAACCGGGACAGGGGAGGGAAGCTTTCTTT; D gene: TRBD1; clone size: few; J gene: TRBJ1-1; V gene: TRBV28
CDR3 protein: CASSPLPLGQPYGYTF; CDR3 DNA: TGTGCCAGCAGCCCCTTACCCCTCGGACAGCCCTATGGCTACACCTTC; D gene: -; clone size: -; J gene: TRBJ1-2; V gene: TRBV7-8
CDR3 protein: CASSPFLTGGHEQYF; CDR3 DNA: TGTGCCAGCAGCCCATTTCTCACAGGGGGCCACGAGCAGTACTTC; D gene: TRBD1; clone size: -; J gene: TRBJ2-7; V gene: TRBV14
CDR3 protein: CASSSPDRATYEQYF; CDR3 DNA: TGTGCCAGCAGCTCTCCGGACAGGGCCACTTACGAGCAGTACTTC; D gene: TRBD1; clone size: -; J gene: TRBJ2-7; V gene: TRBV7-2
CDR3 protein: CASSPRTGDEKLFF; CDR3 DNA: TGTGCCAGCAGCCCTAGGACAGGAGATGAAAAACTGTTTTTT; D gene: TRBD1; clone size: -; J gene: TRBJ1-4; V gene: TRBV9
CDR3 protein: CASSLLGQSTGELFF; CDR3 DNA: TGTGCCAGCTCACTACTGGGACAATCAACCGGGGAGCTGTTTTTT; D gene: -; clone size: -; J gene: TRBJ2-2; V gene: TRBV18
CDR3 protein: CASRTPGTALEKLFF; CDR3 DNA: TGTGCCAGCCGAACCCCAGGGACAGCCCTTGAAAAACTGTTTTTT; D gene: TRBD1; clone size: -; J gene: TRBJ1-4; V gene: TRBV28
CDR3 protein: CASSQDYGGQTEAFF; CDR3 DNA: TGTGCCAGCAGCCAAGATTACGGGGGACAGACTGAAGCTTTCTTT; D gene: TRBD1; clone size: -; J gene: TRBJ1-1; V gene: TRBV14
CDR3 protein: CASSPLRGRGRRQPQHF; CDR3 DNA: TGTGCCAGCAGCCCCTTGAGGGGCAGGGGGCGACGACAGCCCCAGCATTTT; D gene: TRBD1; clone size: -; J gene: TRBJ1-5; V gene: TRBV7-6
CDR3 protein: CASTWTSGPYEQYF; CDR3 DNA: TGTGCCAGCACCTGGACTAGCGGGCCCTACGAGCAGTACTTC; D gene: TRBD2; clone size: -; J gene: TRBJ2-7; V gene: TRBV7-9
CDR3 protein: CASSSRLVAYEQYF; CDR3 DNA: TGTGCCAGCAGCTCCCGTCTAGTGGCCTACGAGCAGTACTTC; D gene: -; clone size: -; J gene: TRBJ2-7; V gene: TRBV28
CDR3 protein: CASSLDTSVHEQFF; CDR3 DNA: TGTGCCAGCAGCTTAGATACTAGCGTCCATGAGCAGTTCTTC; D gene: TRBD2; clone size: once; J gene: TRBJ2-1; V gene: TRBV7-3
CDR3 protein: CASSVGGRMNTEAFF; CDR3 DNA: TGTGCCAGCAGCGTAGGGGGCAGAATGAACACTGAAGCTTTCTTT; D gene: -; clone size: once; J gene: TRBJ1-1; V gene: TRBV9
CDR3 protein: CASSLGGGLENEQFF; CDR3 DNA: TGTGCCAGCAGCTTAGGCGGCGGCCTCGAGAATGAGCAGTTCTTC; D gene: -; clone size: -; J gene: TRBJ2-1; V gene: TRBV7-8
CDR3 protein: CASSSPGTGSSPLHF; CDR3 DNA: TGTGCCAGCAGTTCCCCCGGGACAGGGAGTTCACCCCTCCACTTT; D gene: TRBD1; clone size: -; J gene: TRBJ1-6; V gene: TRBV28
CDR3 protein: CASSTTQGYEQYF; CDR3 DNA: TGTGCCAGCAGCACTACACAGGGTTACGAGCAGTACTTC; D gene: -; clone size: -; J gene: TRBJ2-7; V gene: TRBV6-2/TRBV6-3
CDR3 protein: CASSVGTGVNQPQHF; CDR3 DNA: TGTGCCAGCAGCGTTGGGACAGGGGTCAATCAGCCCCAGCATTTT; D gene: TRBD1; clone size: once; J gene: TRBJ1-5; V gene: TRBV9
CDR3 protein: CASSEYRQSSVPYTGELFF; CDR3 DNA: TGCGCCAGCAGTGAGTACAGGCAGTCCTCCGTACCCTACACCGGGGAGCTGTTTTTT; D gene: -; clone size: -; J gene: TRBJ2-2; V gene: TRBV10-1
CDR3 protein: CASSPGDYQTQYF; CDR3 DNA: TGTGCCAGCTCACCTGGGGACTACCAGACCCAGTACTTC; D gene: TRBD2; clone size: -; J gene: TRBJ2-5; V gene: TRBV18
CDR3 protein: CATKGDRGVNEQFF; CDR3 DNA: TGTGCCACCAAGGGCGACAGGGGTGTCAATGAGCAGTTCTTC; D gene: TRBD1; clone size: -; J gene: TRBJ2-1; V gene: TRBV19
CDR3 protein: CASSLQGPKGGYTF; CDR3 DNA: TGTGCCAGCAGTTTACAGGGGCCCAAGGGAGGCTACACCTTC; D gene: TRBD1; clone size: -; J gene: TRBJ1-2; V gene: TRBV6-5
CDR3 protein: CASSQDVGGSNPYEQYF; CDR3 DNA: TGTGCCAGCAGCCAAGACGTGGGCGGGAGTAACCCCTACGAGCAGTACTTC; D gene: TRBD2; clone size: -; J gene: TRBJ2-7; V gene: TRBV3-1/TRBV3-2
CDR3 protein: CASSQALGKGFYNSPLHF; CDR3 DNA: TGCGCCAGCAGCCAAGCTCTGGGGAAGGGGTTTTATAATTCACCCCTCCACTTT; D gene: -; clone size: -; J gene: TRBJ1-6; V gene: TRBV4-1
CDR3 protein: CASSPQGALRTEAFF; CDR3 DNA: TGTGCCAGCAGTCCTCAGGGGGCGCTCCGGACTGAAGCTTTCTTT; D gene: TRBD1; clone size: -; J gene: TRBJ1-1; V gene: TRBV27
CDR3 protein: CASTQQGPQPQHF; CDR3 DNA: TGTGCCAGCACTCAACAGGGTCCCCAGCCCCAGCATTTT; D gene: -; clone size: -; J gene: TRBJ1-5; V gene: TRBV2
CDR3 protein: CASSPPQADSGNTIYF; CDR3 DNA: TGTGCCAGCTCACCACCGCAGGCCGACTCTGGAAACACCATATATTTT; D gene: -; clone size: -; J gene: TRBJ1-3; V gene: TRBV18
CDR3 protein: CASRAGGQGSGYTF; CDR3 DNA: TGTGCCAGCAGAGCAGGCGGACAGGGTAGTGGCTACACCTTC; D gene: TRBD1; clone size: -; J gene: TRBJ1-2; V gene: TRBV6-5
CDR3 protein: CASSQDRLRPQHF; CDR3 DNA: TGCGCCAGCAGCCAAGACAGGTTGAGGCCCCAGCATTTT; D gene: -; clone size: -; J gene: TRBJ1-5; V gene: TRBV4-1
CDR3 protein: CASSHSGRAGSGELFF; CDR3 DNA: TGTGCCAGCAGCCACAGCGGGAGGGCCGGGTCCGGGGAGCTGTTTTTT; D gene: TRBD2; clone size: -; J gene: TRBJ2-2; V gene: TRBV3-1/TRBV3-2
CDR3 protein: CASSFLPGVSQPQHF; CDR3 DNA: TGTGCCAGCAGTTTCCTCCCAGGGGTTAGTCAGCCCCAGCATTTT; D gene: -; clone size: -; J gene: TRBJ1-5; V gene: TRBV28
CDR3 protein: CASRYRGSGQPQHF; CDR3 DNA: TGTGCCAGCAGATACAGGGGTTCGGGGCAGCCCCAGCATTTT; D gene: TRBD1; clone size: -; J gene: TRBJ1-5; V gene: TRBV27
CDR3 protein: CASSPGLASSYEQYF; CDR3 DNA: TGTGCCAGCAGCCCGGGACTAGCGAGCTCCTACGAGCAGTACTTC; D gene: TRBD2; clone size: -; J gene: TRBJ2-7; V gene: TRBV27
CDR3 protein: CASSLGAEVYGYTF; CDR3 DNA: TGTGCCAGCAGCTTAGGGGCAGAAGTCTATGGCTACACCTTC; D gene: -; clone size: -; J gene: TRBJ1-2; V gene: TRBV7-9
CDR3 protein: CASSRTGGTSNQPQHF; CDR3 DNA: TGTGCCAGCAGCCGAACAGGGGGTACTTCCAATCAGCCCCAGCATTTT; D gene: TRBD1; clone size: -; J gene: TRBJ1-5; V gene: TRBV28